Included here is one T cell receptor beta chain sequence, with context. This clonotype was seen more than once but under ten times. Its antigen is currently not known. No quality values exist for individual bases; no much larger clone is one base distant. Sequencer: Illumina NovaSeq 6000. TCR cDNA was synthesized by 5'RACE template switching, through which a universal primer site and unique molecular identifiers were introduced. Priming of cDNA synthesis was performed from both the TCR alpha and TCR beta constant segments. Library amplification involved two PCR steps, and the second step added sample barcodes and sequencing adapters. Sequencing of the libraries was done on either Illumina HiSeq 2500 (2x100 bp) or NovaSeq (2x150 bp). As for how the authors treated the data: MIGEC was used to demultiplex reads and collapse the reads into UMI consensus sequences, and MiXCR was used for V(D)J alignment. Vaccine-responding clonotypes were identified with edgeR using replicate PBMC samples, with FDR below 0.01 and a log2 fold change above 5 up to day 15 being required. CD4 or CD8 identity was assigned to each bulk clonotype according to whether the clonotype was present at higher abundance in the sequenced CD4 repertoire or the sequenced CD8 repertoire. TCRdb reprocessed the public reads (quality trimming at Q25 with fastp, clone calling with MiXCR) and kept in-frame beta chains. A single entry per CDR3 protein holds the most common genes and DNA from its merged rows. The V and J calls, along with clone size, are taken from TCRdb and not from the paper's own processing. This sample comprises 80,000 to 100,000 distinct CDR3 sequences, roughly 6% of them detected only once. Jointly, the top ten make up over 40% of the sample.

The data originate from a study of T cells after yellow fever vaccination (dated by TCRdb to the late 2010s). Regarding the research as a whole: Libraries from fractions with low cell numbers were prepared with the SMART-Seq v4 Ultra Low Input RNA kit. Bulk TCR alpha and beta repertoires were sequenced longitudinally to track T-cell clones before and after primary and booster YFV17D yellow fever vaccination. The cohort comprised two healthy male donors, one aged 18 to 29 and one aged 30 to 40 years. Blood was collected at multiple timepoints before and after primary and secondary immunization, and bulk PBMC replicates and cell subsets were isolated.

Points the paper makes about the study in general: The secondary T-cell response was found to be weaker but faster than the primary response, with a peak reached on day 5 rather than on day 15. Computational filtering was required because FACS-sorted repertoires could contain abundant contaminating clonotypes from the bulk population. Because the study included only a couple of donors, the extent to which the findings can be generalized is limited. A small share of clonotypes was detected in both CD4 and CD8 compartments, with the overlap likely arising from convergent recombination. After the booster, most of the clones that had expanded following primary vaccination were detected again (just under 97% of CD4 and 80% to 90% of CD8), which suggests that memory was broadly maintained.

The treatment or condition tag for this specimen amounts to: live attenuated yellow fever vaccine strain. A standard Ficoll-Paque protocol was used to isolate PBMCs from peripheral blood. CD4 and CD8 T-cell fractions were isolated with Dynabeads CD4 and CD8 positive selection kits. TriZol was used to extract RNA from bulk PBMCs, from CD4 and CD8 fractions, and from dextramer-positive and dextramer-negative fractions. The origin of this receptor is a young man who received the YFV17D yellow fever vaccine. The sample was CD8+ T cells sorted from PBMCs, taken 10 days after the yellow fever booster vaccination.

The CDR3 reads as follows: CASSEGGGYTF. The DNA sequence is TGTGCCAGCAGCGAAGGCGGTGGCTACACCTTC. The V and J segments used are TRBV4-2 and TRBJ1-2, with the D gene not confidently named. CDR1 and CDR2 are drawn from the germline V gene: LGHNA, YNFKEQ. V gives up 5 bases and J gives up 7 bases, and the segment between their germline ends measures 8 bases. CDR3 length: 11 amino acids, cysteine to phenylalanine. The retained sequence is limited to the CDR3, 33 bases, with the frame set at the first base.